The subject of this entry is one TCR beta chain. The germline V gene has CDR1 KGHDR and CDR2 SFDVKD. V lost 8 bases and J lost 0, with 10 bases in between. There are 14 residues in the CDR3. Authors' data handling: Amplification of reference gene primers was used by the study to estimate nucleated cell counts. Sequencing was performed with immunoSEQ multiplex PCR; in TCRdb, only in-frame clones are kept and a portion is missing. The V and J calls and the clone size are those of that table, but D and trimming were determined from the DNA. The top ten clones hold 0.7% to 1% of a sample with 350,000 to 500,000 clones, about 90% of them seen once. The data belong to a study of blood T cell repertoires in COVID-19.

V and J are TRBV24-1 and TRBJ2-1, with D possibly being TRBD1 (5 bases). The clonotype was recovered from a man in his late teens or twenties with COVID-19, enrolled during active disease. Sequences were obtained from peripheral blood. The CDR3 DNA follows: TGTGCCACCAAGGGGATGCGCTCCTACAATGAGCAGTTCTTC. This codes for CATKGMRSYNEQFF.